This T cell receptor (beta chain) originates from a study of post-analysis software for immune sequencing data. Study-level background: In terms of disease course, relapsing-remitting, secondary progressive and progressive-relapsing multiple sclerosis were included.

V lost 7 bases, J lost 1 base, and 11 bases lay in between. This CDR3 has 13 amino acids. Study results and limitations: Five or six TRBV segments, TRBV5-6, TRBV5-1 and TRBV20-1 among them, were found more frequent in patients than controls. Controls significantly exceeded multiple sclerosis patients in normalized Chao1 diversity. Samples sharing a preparation batch grouped tightly together when assessed by F measure.

Unique molecular identifiers had been added to the TCR beta cDNA libraries. Input amounts of roughly 0.9 to 10 million T cells were used. These gave approximately 500,000 cDNA molecules, so each molecule approximated one T cell. TCRdb independently ran MiXCR on the PCR reads; one entry per CDR3 protein. The table has hundreds of thousands of distinct CDR3 sequences, around 40% seen once. As for this clonotype: Its target is not known.

The sequencing input was blood. This receptor was taken from a girl aged 10-17 years with multiple sclerosis. The chain has TRBV12-3 or TRBV12-4 and TRBJ2-7; D is unresolved. CDR3: CASTWMGSYEQYF. CDR3 sequence (DNA): TGTGCCAGCACCTGGATGGGGTCCTACGAGCAGTACTTC.